The clone carrying this T cell receptor (beta chain) was seen a handful of times. Its antigen is not known. The repertoire was sequenced with immunoSEQ multiplex PCR; TCRdb's copy has only in-frame clones and lacks some. The sample has around 61,000 clones, more than 75% seen once. V lost 8 bases to trimming and J lost 9 bases, with 17 bases between them. CDR1 is MNHEY, CDR2 SVGAGI, per germline. This CDR3 is 14 amino acids long. The sample comes from a study of OX40 agonist ivuxolimab in advanced cancers. General observations from the study: The study observed clonal expansion of CD4+ and CD8+ blood T cells by week 6 at 0.1 to 3.0 mg/kg.

This receptor was obtained from an adult with an advanced solid tumor such as melanoma, head and neck, liver or kidney cancer. This chain connects TRBV6-5 to TRBJ1-6; a weak D match, TRBD1 (5 bases). The sequencing here drew on CD4+ or CD8+ T cells sorted from blood, taken in a trial of the OX40 agonist ivuxolimab. This CDR3 reads CASGQGDEGSPLHF. The DNA of the CDR3 is TGTGCCAGCGGACAAGGGGATGAGGGTTCACCCCTCCACTTT.